The 23 T cell receptor beta chains below were found in one sample sequenced in a study of T cells in Graves' hyperthyroidism and ophthalmopathy (dated by TCRdb to about 2019). The library came from multiplex PCR. The reads were generated on an Illumina HiSeq 2000. The TCR beta CDR3 regions were amplified from RNA transcripts. The first round of RT-PCR for the TCR CDR3 was performed with the HTBI primer set and the Qiagen OneStep RT-PCR kit. TCRdb's own reprocessing of the public reads used fastp at Q25 and MiXCR and kept productive beta chains. Every CDR3 protein is listed once, alongside the most common genes and DNA of its rows. The sample contains about 320,000 distinct CDR3 sequences, 16% of them found a single time. 33% of the sample comes from the top ten. Material: blood. The receptors derive from a young man with Graves' hyperthyroidism.

This clonotype was picked up a small number of times. V gene TRBV15 combines with J gene TRBJ2-7, with 8 bases lining up with TRBD2. The trim removed 1 base at V and 1 base at J, leaving 6 bases unmatched. The germline V gene has CDR1 LNHNV and CDR2 YYDKDF (reference sequence). The CDR3 consists of 16 residues. For the CDR3, the DNA is TGTGCCACCAGCAGAGGGCTAGCGGGCGGTTCCTACGAGCAGTACTTC. Encoded protein: CATSRGLAGGSYEQYF.

This clonotype has at least ten counts. The gene calls are TRBV11-2 and TRBJ2-7, with D possibly being TRBD2 (7 bases). Germline loops: CDR1 SGHAT, CDR2 FQNNGV. The CDR3 sequence is 16 residues long. Trimming left V 5 bases short and J 1 base short, with 18 bases between. CDR3: CASSDFNRGGSYEQYF. CDR3 coding DNA: TGTGCCAGCAGCGATTTTAATAGGGGGGGATCCTACGAGCAGTACTTC.

This clonotype appeared many times. The chain uses TRBV28 and TRBJ2-7, with D perhaps assigned TRBD1 or TRBD2 (5 bases each). Germline CDR1 is MDHEN and CDR2 is SYDVKM. V gave up 3 bases and J gave up 5 bases, with 14 bases separating them. The CDR3 extends over 14 amino acids. CDR3 nucleotide sequence: TGTGCCAGCAGTTTGGGCTCGCGAGGGGACGAGCAGTACTTC. Translated: CASSLGSRGDEQYF.

This clonotype has only a few counts. The chain employs TRBV14 and TRBJ2-7; D is unclear. Trimming removed 2 bases from V and 7 bases from J, with 15 bases in between. Germline V lookup: CDR1 SGHDN, CDR2 FVKESK. The CDR3 is 14 amino acids. CDR3 sequence: CASSQSLPSGEQYF. CDR3 bases: TGTGCCAGCAGCCAATCTCTACCCTCTGGAGAGCAGTACTTC. The variable domain in full, completed from reference TRBV14 and TRBJ2-7, reads EAGVTQFPSHSVIEKGQTVTLRCDPISGHDNLYWYRRVMGKEIKFLLHFVKESKQDESGMPNNRFLAERTGGTYSTLKVQPAELEDSGVYFCASSQSLPSGEQYFGPGTRLTVT.

In its sample, this clonotype was seen many times. The chain carries TRBV7-2 and TRBJ1-3; TRBD1 might be the D (5 bases). The CDR3 covers 14 residues. The ends were cut back, 2 bases at V and 2 bases at J, with 7 bases in the middle. The germline CDR1 and CDR2 sequences are SGHTA and FQGNSA. CDR3 in amino acids: CASSLRGAGNTIYF. In DNA, the CDR3 is TGTGCCAGCAGCTTACGGGGGGCTGGAAACACCATATATTTT.

Points on this clonotype: A read error may be the cause here, since a much bigger clone is one base away. The genes are TRBV28 and TRBJ2-7; 13 bases match TRBD2. The CDR3 sequence is 16 residues long. Germline CDR1 is MDHEN and CDR2 is SYDVKM. After removal of 6 bases from V and 4 bases from J, the junction contained 9 bases not matched to a gene. CDR3 coding DNA: TGTGCCAGCAGGACCCCTACTAGCGGGAGGGTGTACGAGCAGTACTTC. As protein: CASRTPTSGRVYEQYF.

In its sample, this clonotype was seen many times. The genes are TRBV11-3 and TRBJ2-1; no clear D. Germline V CDR1 and CDR2: SGHNT, YENEEA. V was clipped by 5 bases and J by 0 bases, with 14 bases between them. The CDR3 totals 16 residues. The CDR3 loop reads CASSARRLLSYNEQFF. The CDR3 DNA reads as TGTGCCAGCAGCGCCCGACGGCTACTCTCCTACAATGAGCAGTTCTTC.

This clonotype was seen repeatedly, ten times or more. J is TRBJ2-3 and V is TRBV12-3 or TRBV12-4; D gene ambiguous. Trimming took off 6 bases at V and 3 bases at J, with 16 bases between the two ends. The CDR3 has 15 residues. The CDR3 region has the DNA TGTGCCAGCAGCCCACTCGGGCTAGGGACAGATACGCAGTATTTT. This sequence encodes CASSPLGLGTDTQYF.

This clonotype was seen many times. The chain recombines TRBV6-1 with TRBJ1-5; a weak D match, TRBD1 (6 bases). Germline V lookup: CDR1 MNHNS, CDR2 SASEGT. Trimming shortened V by 5 bases and J by 3 bases, and 17 bases separated the two germline ends. The CDR3 is made up of 16 amino acids. The CDR3 DNA reads TGTGCCAGCAGTCCGAGTGGGGGGGCTATCAATCAGCCCCAGCATTTT. As protein: CASSPSGGAINQPQHF.

This clonotype was seen ten or more times. This chain joins TRBV6-5 and TRBJ2-1; TRBD1 is a possible D gene (6 bases). V was trimmed by 6 bases and J by 10 bases, leaving 10 bases between them. The germline gives CDR1 MNHEY, CDR2 SVGAGI. The CDR3 has 11 residues. The DNA of the CDR3 is TGTGCCAGCAGCTACAGGGAGGAGCAGTTCTTC. Encoded protein: CASSYREEQFF.

This clonotype showed up many times. The chain joins TRBV19 to TRBJ2-2; no definite D call. Between the trimmed V and J ends, which lost 8 bases and 4 bases, there was a span of 14 bases. The length of the CDR3 is 14 residues. Germline V lookup: CDR1 LNHDA, CDR2 SQIVND (reference sequence). Here the CDR3 DNA reads TGTGCCAGTTCTACCGGGCCCTTCACCGGGGAGCTGTTTTTT. It is translated as CASSTGPFTGELFF.

The V call is TRBV29-1, the J call TRBJ1-1, with 8 bases lining up with TRBD1. The trim removed 7 bases at V and 4 bases at J, leaving 11 bases unmatched. The CDR3 has 14 amino acids. From germline, CDR1 is SQVTM and CDR2 ANQGSEA. CDR3: CSAQPDRESTEAFF. The CDR3 nucleotides are TGCAGCGCCCAGCCGGACAGGGAGAGCACTGAAGCTTTCTTT.

Points on this clonotype: Possible read error: a much larger clone is one base away. The chain employs TRBV10-2 and TRBJ2-5; D possibly uses TRBD1 or TRBD2 (6 bases each). This CDR3 has 13 residues. CDR1 and CDR2 (germline): WSHSY, SAAADI. The CDR3 region is CARSVQGGETQYF. As DNA, the CDR3 is TGCGCCCGCAGTGTACAGGGAGGAGAGACCCAGTACTTC.

This clonotype was recorded a few times. This chain links TRBV19 with TRBJ1-1; D gene ambiguous. V gave up 4 bases and J gave up 4 bases, with 13 bases separating them. CDR1 is LNHDA, CDR2 SQIVND, per germline (reference sequence). The CDR3 loop spans 14 amino acids. The CDR3 DNA follows: TGTGCCAGTAGTAATGCCAGGCTCGTCACTGAAGCTTTCTTT. Translation: CASSNARLVTEAFF.

Ten or more counts support this clonotype. The J gene is TRBJ2-5, the V gene TRBV3-1, with a possible D match to TRBD2 (6 bases). Germline V gene lookup returns CDR1 LGHDT and CDR2 YNNKEL (reference sequence). The CDR3 is 14 amino acids. Trimming pared 1 base from V and 5 bases from J, leaving 11 bases between. Here the CDR3 reads CASSQGTSRETQYF. For the CDR3, the DNA is TGTGCCAGCAGCCAAGGTACTAGCCGGGAGACCCAGTACTTC.

Ten or more counts support this clonotype. The V and J genes are TRBV11-2 and TRBJ2-1; 9 positions match TRBD2. V dropped 4 bases and J dropped 10; count of bases not matched to a gene: 8. CDR1 and CDR2 (germline): SGHAT, FQNNGV. CDR3 length equals 14 residues. The CDR3: CASSSTSLAGEQFF. CDR3 DNA: TGTGCCAGCAGCTCCACCTCCCTAGCGGGAGAGCAGTTCTTC.

Regarding this clonotype: Being one base from a much bigger clone, this may be a read error. CDR3 sequence: CASSPLAEGGNEQFF. The DNA of the CDR3 is TGTGCCAGCAGTCCGCTGGCGGAAGGGGGCAATGAGCAGTTCTTC. This chain connects TRBV27 to TRBJ2-1; a possible D gene is TRBD1 (6 bases). Looked up from germline, CDR1 is MNHEY and CDR2 is SMNVEV (reference sequence). Trimming removed 5 bases from V and 6 bases from J, with 17 bases in between. The CDR3 is made up of 15 amino acids.

This clonotype was counted ten times or more. This CDR3 is CASGVYTGELFF. In DNA, the CDR3 is TGTGCCAGCGGAGTTTACACCGGGGAGCTGTTTTTT. The gene calls are TRBV12-3 or TRBV12-4 and TRBJ2-2, with D unclear. This CDR3 is built from 12 residues. Trimming took off 8 bases at V and 3 bases at J, with 7 bases between the two ends.

Only a few counts were recorded for this clonotype. The chain combines TRBV19 with TRBJ2-7, with 9 bases matching TRBD2. The CDR3 runs to 16 residues. V shed 2 bases, J shed 4 bases, and the junction held 9 bases outside the gene matches. CDR1 is LNHDA, CDR2 SQIVND, per germline (reference sequence). CDR3 amino acids: CASSIKGGLAEYEQYF. The CDR3 DNA is TGTGCCAGTAGTATAAAGGGGGGACTAGCTGAGTACGAGCAGTACTTC.

This clonotype was seen many times. This rearrangement joins TRBV13 to TRBJ1-1; D call uncertain. The germline V gene has CDR1 PRHDT and CDR2 FYEKMQ (reference sequence). Trimming shortened V by 8 bases and J by 1 base, and 8 bases separated the two germline ends. CDR3 length equals 12 residues. CDR3: CASLVENTEAFF. Here the CDR3 DNA reads TGTGCCAGCTTGGTCGAGAACACTGAAGCTTTCTTT.

This clonotype was seen at least ten times. The rearrangement links TRBV28 to TRBJ2-1, with unresolved D. Germline V gives CDR1 MDHEN, CDR2 SYDVKM. The CDR3 is made up of 12 amino acids. Trimming removed 1 base from V and 4 bases from J, with 2 bases in between. CDR3 sequence: CASSLLYNEQFF. CDR3 nucleotide sequence: TGTGCCAGCAGTTTATTATACAATGAGCAGTTCTTC.

The chain uses TRBV10-3 and TRBJ2-7; TRBD1 or TRBD2 may be the D gene (5 bases each). Germline loops: CDR1 ENHRY, CDR2 SYGVKD. The CDR3 has 12 amino acids. V lost 6 bases and J 7 bases, leaving 13 bases between the germline ends. CDR3 in DNA: TGTGCCATCAGGGGACCCTCGGAGGAGCAGTACTTC. Translation gives CAIRGPSEEQYF.

This chain joins TRBV19 and TRBJ1-3; tentative D call: TRBD1 (6 bases). Germline values: CDR1 LNHDA, CDR2 SQIVND (reference sequence). The CDR3 extends over 13 amino acids. The V gene lost 6 bases and the J gene lost 2 bases, with 8 bases spanning the gap. Written as DNA, the CDR3 is TGTGCCAGTAGACGGGACACTGGAAACACCATATATTTT. This translates into CASRRDTGNTIYF.